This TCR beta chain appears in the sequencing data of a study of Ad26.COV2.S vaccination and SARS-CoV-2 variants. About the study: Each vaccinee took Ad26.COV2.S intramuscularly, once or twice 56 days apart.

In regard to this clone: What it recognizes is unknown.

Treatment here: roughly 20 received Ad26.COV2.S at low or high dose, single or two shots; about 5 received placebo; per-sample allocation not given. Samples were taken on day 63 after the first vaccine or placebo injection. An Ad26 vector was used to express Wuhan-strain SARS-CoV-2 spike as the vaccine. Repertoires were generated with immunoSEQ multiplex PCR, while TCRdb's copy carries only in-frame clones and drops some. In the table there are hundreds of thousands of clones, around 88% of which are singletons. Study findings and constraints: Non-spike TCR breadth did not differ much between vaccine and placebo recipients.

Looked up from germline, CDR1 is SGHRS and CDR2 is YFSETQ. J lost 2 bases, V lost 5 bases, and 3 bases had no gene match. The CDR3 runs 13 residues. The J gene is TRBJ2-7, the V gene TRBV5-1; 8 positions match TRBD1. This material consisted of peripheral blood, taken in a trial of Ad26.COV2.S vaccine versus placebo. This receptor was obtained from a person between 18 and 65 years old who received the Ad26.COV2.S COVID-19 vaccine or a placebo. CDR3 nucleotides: TGCGCCAGCAGAGGACAGGGTCCCTACGAGCAGTACTTC. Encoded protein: CASRGQGPYEQYF.